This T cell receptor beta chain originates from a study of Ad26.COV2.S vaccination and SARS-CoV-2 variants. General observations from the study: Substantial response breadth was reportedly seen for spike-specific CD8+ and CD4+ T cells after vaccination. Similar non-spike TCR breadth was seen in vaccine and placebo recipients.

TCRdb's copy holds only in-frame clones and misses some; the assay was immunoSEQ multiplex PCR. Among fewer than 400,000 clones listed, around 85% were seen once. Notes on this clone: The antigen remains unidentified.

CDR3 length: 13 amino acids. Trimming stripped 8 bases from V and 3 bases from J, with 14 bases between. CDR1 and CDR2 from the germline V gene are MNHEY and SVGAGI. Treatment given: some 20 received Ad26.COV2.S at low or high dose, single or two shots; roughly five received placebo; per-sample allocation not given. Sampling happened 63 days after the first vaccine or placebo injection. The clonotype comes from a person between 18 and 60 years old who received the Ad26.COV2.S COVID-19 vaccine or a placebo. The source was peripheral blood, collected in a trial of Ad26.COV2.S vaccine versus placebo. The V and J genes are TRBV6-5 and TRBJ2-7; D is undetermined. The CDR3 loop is CASRRTAGYEQYF. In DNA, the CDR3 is TGTGCCAGCCGGCGCACCGCTGGCTACGAGCAGTACTTC.